This T cell receptor beta chain was identified during a study of OX40 agonist ivuxolimab in advanced cancers. Germline CDR1 is MDHEN and CDR2 is SYDVKM. Trimming cost V 5 bases and J 5 bases; bases outside gene matches: 4. The CDR3 is 13 amino acids. Measured with immunoSEQ multiplex PCR; TCRdb has only the in-frame clones, and not every one. Of roughly 18,000 clones in the sample, about 67% are singletons; the top ten hold roughly 20%. The chain is built from TRBV28 and TRBJ2-5, with 8 positions matching TRBD1. The material sequenced was CD4+ or CD8+ T cells sorted from blood, taken in a trial of the OX40 agonist ivuxolimab. This receptor was identified in an adult with an advanced solid tumor such as melanoma, head and neck, liver or kidney cancer. CDR3 in DNA: TGTGCCAGCAGTGCAGGGGGCGCGGAGACCCAGTACTTC. Amino acid sequence: CASSAGGAETQYF.